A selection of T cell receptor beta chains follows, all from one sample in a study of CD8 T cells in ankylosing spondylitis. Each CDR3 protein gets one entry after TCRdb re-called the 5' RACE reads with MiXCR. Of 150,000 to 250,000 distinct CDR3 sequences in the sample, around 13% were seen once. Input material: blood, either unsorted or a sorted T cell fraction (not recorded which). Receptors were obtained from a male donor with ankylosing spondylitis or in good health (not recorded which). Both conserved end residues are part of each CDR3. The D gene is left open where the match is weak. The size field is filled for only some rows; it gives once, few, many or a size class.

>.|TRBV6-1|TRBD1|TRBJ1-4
CASRQGVWEKLFF
TGTGCCAGCAGACAGGGGGTATGGGAAAAACTGTTTTTT
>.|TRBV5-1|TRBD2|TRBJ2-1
CASGRTSGSKYNEQFF
TGCGCCAGCGGGCGGACTAGCGGGAGTAAATACAATGAGCAGTTCTTC
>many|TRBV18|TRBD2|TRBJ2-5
CASWESGLAAEETQYF
TGTGCCAGCTGGGAATCGGGACTAGCGGCGGAAGAGACCCAGTACTTC
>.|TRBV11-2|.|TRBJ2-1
CASSPPRTPPNNEQFF
TGTGCCAGCAGCCCGCCAAGGACCCCCCCCAACAATGAGCAGTTCTTC
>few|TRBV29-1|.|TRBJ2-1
CSVEGLSSYNEQFF
TGCAGCGTTGAGGGGCTTAGCTCCTACAATGAGCAGTTCTTC
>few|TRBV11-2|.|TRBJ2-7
CASSFDEQYF
TGTGCCAGCAGCTTTGACGAGCAGTACTTC
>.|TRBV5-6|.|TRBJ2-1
CASSLVRTEQFF
TGTGCCAGCAGCTTGGTAAGGACAGAGCAGTTCTTC
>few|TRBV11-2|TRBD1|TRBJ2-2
CASSLRTGTNTGELFF
TGTGCCAGCAGCTTGAGGACAGGGACGAACACCGGGGAGCTGTTTTTT
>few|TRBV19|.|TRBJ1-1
CASSIGVTGYMNTEAFF
TGTGCCAGTAGTATAGGGGTGACAGGCTATATGAACACTGAAGCTTTCTTT
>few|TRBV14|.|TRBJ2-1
CASSPAGALNEQFF
TGTGCCAGCAGCCCGGCAGGGGCCCTCAATGAGCAGTTCTTC
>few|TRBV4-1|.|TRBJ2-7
CASSQDRGGSYEQYF
TGCGCCAGCAGCCAAGATAGGGGAGGCTCCTACGAGCAGTACTTC
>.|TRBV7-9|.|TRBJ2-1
CASSGPGSSYNEQFF
TGTGCCAGCAGCGGACCAGGGAGCTCCTACAATGAGCAGTTCTTC
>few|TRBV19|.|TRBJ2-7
CASSVAEFYEQYF
TGTGCCAGTAGTGTAGCGGAATTCTACGAGCAGTACTTC
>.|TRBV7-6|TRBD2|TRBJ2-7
CASSLAGLAGAEQYF
TGTGCCAGCAGCTTAGCGGGACTAGCGGGAGCCGAGCAGTACTTC
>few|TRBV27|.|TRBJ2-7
CASSPSAPSGVEQYF
TGTGCCAGCAGTCCCTCCGCCCCAAGTGGGGTCGAGCAGTACTTC
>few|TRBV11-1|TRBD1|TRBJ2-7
CASSPRDRYSYEQYF
TGTGCCAGCAGCCCCCGGGACAGGTACTCCTACGAGCAGTACTTC
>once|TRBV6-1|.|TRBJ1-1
CASGRGGLVTEAFF
TGTGCCAGCGGGCGTGGGGGGTTGGTCACTGAAGCTTTCTTT
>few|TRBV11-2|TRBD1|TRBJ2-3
CASSYVTGGTDTQYF
TGTGCCAGCAGCTACGTGACAGGGGGCACAGATACGCAGTATTTT
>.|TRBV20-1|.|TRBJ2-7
CSARDLGRARGLEYEQYF
TGCAGTGCTAGAGATCTAGGCCGGGCCAGGGGATTGGAGTACGAGCAGTACTTC
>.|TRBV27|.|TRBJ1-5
CASSLIFPGMGQPQHF
TGTGCCAGCAGTTTAATTTTTCCGGGGATGGGTCAGCCCCAGCATTTT
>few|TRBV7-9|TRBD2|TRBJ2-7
CASSSDLTSGTYEQYF
TGTGCCAGCAGCTCCGATCTGACTAGCGGTACCTACGAGCAGTACTTC
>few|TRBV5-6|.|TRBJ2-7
CASTVDSYEQYF
TGTGCCAGCACCGTTGACAGTTACGAGCAGTACTTC
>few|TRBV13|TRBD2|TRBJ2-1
CASSFRLAGGLYNEQFF
TGTGCCAGCAGCTTCCGGCTAGCGGGGGGACTTTACAATGAGCAGTTCTTC
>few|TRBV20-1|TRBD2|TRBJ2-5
CCAREVAGGIQETQYF
TGCTGTGCTAGAGAGGTAGCGGGGGGCATCCAAGAGACCCAGTACTTC
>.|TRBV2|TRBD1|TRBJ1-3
CASSARTGDSGNTIYF
TGTGCCAGCAGTGCCCGGACAGGGGACTCTGGAAACACCATATATTTT
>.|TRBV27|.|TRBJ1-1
CASSFNSQAEAFF
TGTGCCAGCAGTTTCAACTCCCAGGCTGAAGCTTTCTTT
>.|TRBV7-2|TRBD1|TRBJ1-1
CASSSADREGWEAFF
TGTGCCAGCAGCTCCGCCGACAGGGAGGGATGGGAAGCTTTCTTT
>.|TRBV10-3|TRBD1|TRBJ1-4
CAISPGQGVQTNEKLFF
TGTGCCATCAGCCCGGGACAGGGGGTCCAAACTAATGAAAAACTGTTTTTT
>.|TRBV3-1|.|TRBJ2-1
CASSQDSGIYNEQFF
TGTGCCAGCAGCCAAGACTCGGGGATATACAATGAGCAGTTCTTC
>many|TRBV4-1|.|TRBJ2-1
CASSQDRTTYEQFF
TGCGCCAGCAGCCAAGATCGGACTACCTATGAGCAGTTCTTC
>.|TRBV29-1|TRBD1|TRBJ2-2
CSVARTGLGGELFF
TGCAGCGTTGCGCGGACAGGGCTCGGGGGGGAGCTGTTTTTT
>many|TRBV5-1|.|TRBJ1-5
CASSLRDGQPQHF
TGCGCCAGCAGCTTGAGGGACGGTCAGCCCCAGCATTTT
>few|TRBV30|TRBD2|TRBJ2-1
CAWSVGLAEYYNEQFF
TGTGCCTGGAGTGTTGGTCTAGCGGAATACTACAATGAGCAGTTCTTC
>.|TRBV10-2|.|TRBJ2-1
CATTGSSYNEQFF
TGCGCCACCACAGGGAGCTCCTACAATGAGCAGTTCTTC
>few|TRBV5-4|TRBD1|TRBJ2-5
CASSLSGQGVETQYF
TGTGCCAGCAGCTTATCGGGACAGGGGGTAGAGACCCAGTACTTC
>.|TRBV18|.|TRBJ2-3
CASSLSSGVVEHTDTQYF
TGTGCCAGCTCACTCTCATCAGGGGTGGTGGAGCACACAGATACGCAGTATTTT
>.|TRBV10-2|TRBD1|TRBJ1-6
CASSEGTGWNSPLHF
TGCGCCAGCAGTGAGGGGACAGGGTGGAATTCACCCCTCCACTTT
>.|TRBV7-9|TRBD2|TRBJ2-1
CASSSPLAGGEEQFF
TGTGCCAGCAGCAGCCCTCTAGCGGGAGGAGAGGAGCAGTTCTTC
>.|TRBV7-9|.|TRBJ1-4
CASSLVWGRRDEKLFF
TGTGCCAGCAGCTTAGTATGGGGGCGCAGAGATGAAAAACTGTTTTTT
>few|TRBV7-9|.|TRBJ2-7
CASSPGTDPYEQYF
TGTGCCAGCAGCCCGGGGACGGACCCCTACGAGCAGTACTTC
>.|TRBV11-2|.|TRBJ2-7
CASRDRNEQYF
TGTGCCAGCAGAGACAGGAACGAGCAGTACTTC
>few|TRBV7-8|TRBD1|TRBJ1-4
CASSSDRAREKLFF
TGTGCCAGCAGCTCCGACAGGGCCCGCGAAAAACTGTTTTTT
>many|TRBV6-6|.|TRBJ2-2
CASSYGEIGELFF
TGTGCCAGCAGTTACGGGGAAATCGGGGAGCTGTTTTTT
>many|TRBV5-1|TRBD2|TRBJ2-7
CASSFSSGNDEQYF
TGCGCCAGCAGCTTCTCTAGCGGGAACGATGAGCAGTACTTC
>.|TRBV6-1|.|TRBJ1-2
CASSHPRVQGNYGYTF
TGTGCCAGCAGTCATCCCCGGGTCCAGGGTAACTATGGCTACACCTTC
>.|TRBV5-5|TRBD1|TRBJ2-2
CASSLEQGGTGELFF
TGTGCCAGCAGCTTGGAACAGGGGGGCACCGGGGAGCTGTTTTTT